The sequence of this TCR beta chain was determined in a study of T cell repertoires in cytomegalovirus infection. Overall study: HLA-B-restricted CMV epitopes that are well studied, plus recently identified HLA-C-restricted ones, were used by the study. Matching HLA type and CMV infection were both indicated by public TCR beta signatures.

Details on this clonotype: Its antigen is not known.

In germline, CDR1 is SGHVS, CDR2 FNYEAQ. The CDR3 covers 15 residues. The V gene lost 1 base and the J gene lost 5 bases, with 14 bases spanning the gap. TCRdb re-called the reads with MiXCR, one entry per CDR3 protein. The repertoire holds hundreds of thousands of distinct CDR3 sequences, with 30% to 40% as singletons. The receptor's source is a human donor in good health (CMV status not recorded). Some clones in this sample may be carry-over from other donors' samples. The specimen comprised cultured PBMCs, sampled from culture after CMV antigen stimulation. The rearrangement uses TRBV7-6 and TRBJ2-5; a possible D gene is TRBD2 (6 bases). CDR3 loop: CASSLGDLPGETQYF. The CDR3 region has the DNA TGTGCCAGCAGCTTAGGGGACTTACCTGGGGAGACCCAGTACTTC.